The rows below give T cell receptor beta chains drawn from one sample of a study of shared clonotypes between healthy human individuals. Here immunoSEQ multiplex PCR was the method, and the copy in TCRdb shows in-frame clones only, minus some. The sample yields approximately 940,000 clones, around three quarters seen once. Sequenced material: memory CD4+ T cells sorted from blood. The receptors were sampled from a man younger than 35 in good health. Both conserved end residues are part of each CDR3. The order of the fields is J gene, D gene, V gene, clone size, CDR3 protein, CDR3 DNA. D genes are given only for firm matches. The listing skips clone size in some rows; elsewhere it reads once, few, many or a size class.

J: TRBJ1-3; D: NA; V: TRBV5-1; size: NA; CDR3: CASSSGQTVSGNTIYF; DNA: TGCGCCAGCAGCTCCGGACAGACAGTCTCTGGAAACACCATATATTTT
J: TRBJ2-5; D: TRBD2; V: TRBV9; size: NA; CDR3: CASSSRGSLAGAETQYF; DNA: TGTGCCAGCAGCTCTAGGGGGAGTCTAGCGGGAGCGGAGACCCAGTACTTC
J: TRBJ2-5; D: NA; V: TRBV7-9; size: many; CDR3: CATSPPRRETQYF; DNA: TGTGCCACCTCCCCTCCCAGGCGGGAGACCCAGTACTTC
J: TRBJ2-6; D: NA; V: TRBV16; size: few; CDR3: CASSPEGPSGANVLTF; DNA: TGTGCCAGCAGCCCCGAAGGGCCGTCTGGGGCCAACGTCCTGACTTTC
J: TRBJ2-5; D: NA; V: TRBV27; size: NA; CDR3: CASRDTGRVTQYF; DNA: TGTGCCAGCAGAGACACGGGTCGCGTGACCCAGTACTTC
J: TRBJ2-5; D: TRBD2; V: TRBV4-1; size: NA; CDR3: CASSQVGGERSQETQYF; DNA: TGCGCCAGCAGCCAAGTCGGGGGGGAAAGGAGCCAAGAGACCCAGTACTTC
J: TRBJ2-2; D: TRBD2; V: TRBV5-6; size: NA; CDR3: CASVWGGTGELFF; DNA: TGTGCCAGCGTCTGGGGGGGCACCGGGGAGCTGTTTTTT
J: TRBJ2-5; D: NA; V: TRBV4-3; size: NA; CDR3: CASSRAYQETQYF; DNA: TGCGCCAGCAGCAGAGCCTACCAAGAGACCCAGTACTTC
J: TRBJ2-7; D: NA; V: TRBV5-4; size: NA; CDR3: CASSLASTVAGEQYF; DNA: TGTGCCAGCAGCTTGGCCTCGACAGTCGCTGGCGAGCAGTACTTC
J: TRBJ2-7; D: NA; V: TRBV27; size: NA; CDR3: CASSLYSGLLNEQYF; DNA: TGTGCCAGCAGTTTATATTCGGGACTTCTTAACGAGCAGTACTTC
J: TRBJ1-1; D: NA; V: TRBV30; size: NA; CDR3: CAWSRGPGSNTEAFF; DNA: TGTGCCTGGAGTAGAGGGCCAGGGTCGAACACTGAAGCTTTCTTT
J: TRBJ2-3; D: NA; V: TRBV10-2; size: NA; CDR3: CASSEEDSHTDTQYF; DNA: TGCGCCAGCAGTGAGGAAGACAGCCATACAGATACGCAGTATTTT
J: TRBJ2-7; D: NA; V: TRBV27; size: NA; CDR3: CASRHAGAPHYEQYF; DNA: TGTGCCAGCAGACACGCAGGAGCACCTCACTACGAGCAGTACTTC
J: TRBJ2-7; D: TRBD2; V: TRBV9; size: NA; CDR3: CASSSSGTTFSEQYF; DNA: TGTGCCAGCAGCTCATCCGGGACTACATTCTCCGAGCAGTACTTC
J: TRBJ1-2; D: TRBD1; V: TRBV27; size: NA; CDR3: CASSRSPGQGDYGYTF; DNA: TGTGCCAGCAGTCGGTCACCGGGACAGGGGGACTATGGCTACACCTTC
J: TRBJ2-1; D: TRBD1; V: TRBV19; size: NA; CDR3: CASSIGTGNEQFF; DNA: TGTGCCAGTAGTATTGGGACAGGCAATGAGCAGTTCTTC
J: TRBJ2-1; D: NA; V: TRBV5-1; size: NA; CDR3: CASSLSRQTYNEQFF; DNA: TGCGCCAGCAGCTTGTCCAGGCAGACCTACAATGAGCAGTTCTTC
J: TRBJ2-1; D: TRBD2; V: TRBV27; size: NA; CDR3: CASSPSAGGRYNEQFF; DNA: TGTGCCAGCAGTCCATCAGCGGGAGGGCGATACAATGAGCAGTTCTTC
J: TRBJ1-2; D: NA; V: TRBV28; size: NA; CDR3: CASSLSGPGYTF; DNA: TGTGCCAGCAGTTTATCTGGACCCGGCTACACCTTC
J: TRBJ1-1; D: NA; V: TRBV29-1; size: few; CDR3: CSVHRGEEAFF; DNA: TGCAGCGTCCACCGGGGTGAAGAAGCTTTCTTT